Shown below are 19 T cell receptor beta chains from a single sample sequenced in a study of human versus mouse CDR3 diversity and MHC coevolution. Method: immunoSEQ multiplex PCR; TCRdb's copy keeps in-frame clones and lacks some. The repertoire holds over 60,000 clones, with under 95% as singletons. Sample: naive CD4+ T cells from blood. Indicated subset: CD45RO-negative CD62L-positive naive CD4 T cells. These receptors were taken from a person aged 30-70 years in good health.

This clone came up once. The J gene is TRBJ2-5, the V gene TRBV11-2, with TRBD2 matching over 13 bases. Germline CDR1 and CDR2: SGHAT and FQNNGV. This CDR3 has 15 residues. Losses at the gene ends were 3 bases for V and 4 bases for J; bases not matched to a gene: 2. CDR3 amino acids: CASSFGTSGTETQYF. The CDR3 DNA is TGTGCCAGCAGCTTCGGGACTAGCGGGACAGAGACCCAGTACTTC.

The rearrangement joins TRBV11-2 to TRBJ2-5; 8 nucleotides line up with TRBD1. CDR3 size: 14 residues. Germline V gene sequence: CDR1 SGHAT, CDR2 FQNNGV. Unmatched junction bases numbered 5, after V lost 4 bases and J lost 4 bases. The CDR3 region is CASSSDRVGETQYF. The CDR3 nucleotides read TGTGCCAGCAGCTCGGACAGGGTAGGAGAGACCCAGTACTTC.

The chain links TRBV28 to TRBJ1-4; D is unclear. V was pared by 5 bases and J by 2 bases, with 12 bases between. This CDR3 has 15 amino acids. Germline V gene data show CDR1 as MDHEN and CDR2 as SYDVKM. The chain's CDR3 is CASSTVKPTNEKLFF. The CDR3, as DNA: TGTGCCAGCAGTACCGTGAAGCCGACTAATGAAAAACTGTTTTTT.

V usage is TRBV28 and J usage is TRBJ1-2; 7 positions match TRBD1. The CDR3 consists of 12 residues. Germline lookup yields CDR1 MDHEN and CDR2 SYDVKM. Trimming cost V 8 bases and J 2 bases; bases outside gene matches: 2. The CDR3 sequence: CASGGQNYGYTF. CDR3 nucleotides: TGTGCCAGCGGGGGACAGAACTATGGCTACACCTTC.

This clone was seen only a few times. This CDR3 reads CASSSSYPSGNTIYF. CDR3 DNA: TGTGCCAGCAGCTCCTCCTATCCCTCTGGAAACACCATATATTTT. This chain joins TRBV7-9 and TRBJ1-3; the D is unclear. The CDR3 covers 15 residues. Germline assignment: CDR1 SEHNR and CDR2 FQNEAQ (reference sequence). The ends were cut back, 4 bases at V and 0 bases at J, with 10 bases in the middle.

The rearrangement uses TRBV5-6 and TRBJ2-1, with 9 bases matching TRBD2. Germline CDR1 and CDR2: SGHDT and YYEEEE. The CDR3 consists of 17 residues. V was pared by 0 bases and J by 7 bases, with 11 bases of the junction left unmatched. DNA for the CDR3: TGTGCCAGCAGCTTGGAACAGAAGGCGGGGGGGCAGAATGAGCAGTTCTTC. Protein: CASSLEQKAGGQNEQFF.

This clone was seen only a few times. The chain has TRBV10-3 and TRBJ2-7; TRBD2 might be the D (5 bases). The CDR3 has 14 residues. The germline V gene has CDR1 ENHRY and CDR2 SYGVKD. Deletions cut 0 bases from V and 3 bases from J, with 9 bases between. CDR3 in amino acids: CAISESEESYEQYF. The CDR3 nucleotides read TGTGCCATCAGTGAGTCGGAGGAGAGCTACGAGCAGTACTTC.

V usage is TRBV2 and J usage is TRBJ2-2; unclear D gene. Germline V CDR1 and CDR2: SNHLY, FYNNEI. There are 15 residues in the CDR3. V was pared by 3 bases and J by 4 bases, with 12 bases between. This CDR3 reads CASSDFRLSTGELFF. The CDR3 DNA sequence: TGTGCCAGCAGTGATTTCAGGTTATCCACCGGGGAGCTGTTTTTT.

This sequence joins TRBV29-1 and TRBJ2-7, with D possibly matching TRBD2 (6 bases). The ends were cut back, 4 bases at V and 3 bases at J, with 10 bases in the middle. This CDR3 has 12 amino acids. Germline loops: CDR1 SQVTM, CDR2 ANQGSEA. Here the CDR3 DNA reads TGCAGCGTTGTGGGGGGAGGCTACGAGCAGTACTTC. Amino acids: CSVVGGGYEQYF.

The chain is built from TRBV15 and TRBJ2-1; D unclear. The germline gives CDR1 LNHNV, CDR2 YYDKDF (reference sequence). V was pared by 3 bases and J by 7 bases, with 13 bases between. The CDR3 contains 14 residues. The CDR3: CATSSNYPANEQFF. In DNA form, the CDR3 reads TGTGCCACCAGCAGCAACTACCCGGCTAATGAGCAGTTCTTC.

This rearrangement joins TRBV30 to TRBJ1-3; D not certain. Germline CDR1 and CDR2: GTSNPN and SVGIG (reference sequence). V gave up 8 bases and J gave up 0 bases, with 11 bases separating them. There are 13 residues in the CDR3. CDR3 sequence reads: CARGAVSGNTIYF. Written as DNA, the CDR3 is TGTGCCCGGGGAGCGGTCTCTGGAAACACCATATATTTT.

The chain has TRBV6-6 and TRBJ1-1; D remains ambiguous. V lost 2 bases to trimming and J lost 7 bases, with 14 bases between them. The CDR3 contains 14 residues. The V gene's germline CDR1 is MNHNY and CDR2 SVGAGI (reference sequence). CDR3: CASSYRSGENEAFF. The CDR3 nucleotides read TGTGCCAGCAGTTACCGATCCGGGGAGAATGAAGCTTTCTTT.

The genes are TRBV5-1 and TRBJ2-1; D is unresolved. CDR1 and CDR2 from the germline V gene are SGHRS and YFSETQ. The CDR3 totals 13 residues. Trimming shortened V by 0 bases and J by 5 bases, and 6 bases separated the two germline ends. For the CDR3, the DNA is TGCGCCAGCAGCTTGGTGGTAGACAATGAGCAGTTCTTC. It is translated as CASSLVVDNEQFF.

J is TRBJ2-2 and V is TRBV30, with 7 positions matching TRBD2. Germline CDR1 GTSNPN, CDR2 SVGIG (reference sequence). This CDR3 is built from 18 residues. With 0 bases clipped from V and 4 bases from J, the junction kept 14 bases outside the gene matches. The CDR3: CAWSVSWWMASGTGELFF. The CDR3, as DNA: TGTGCCTGGAGTGTGAGTTGGTGGATGGCTAGCGGCACCGGGGAGCTGTTTTTT.

The DNA for the CDR3 is TGCGCCAGCAGCTTGGGGACTAGCGGGGGGTATGAGCAGTTCTTC. It specifies CASSLGTSGGYEQFF. V gene TRBV5-1 combines with J gene TRBJ2-1; 14 positions match TRBD2. The CDR3 extends over 15 amino acids. Germline assignment: CDR1 SGHRS and CDR2 YFSETQ. After removal of 0 bases from V and 8 bases from J, the junction contained 1 base not matched to a gene.

This chain links TRBV27 with TRBJ2-2; 9 bases agree with TRBD1. The V gene's germline CDR1 is MNHEY and CDR2 SMNVEV (reference sequence). The trim removed 6 bases at V and 0 bases at J, leaving 5 bases unmatched. The CDR3 totals 16 residues. In DNA form, the CDR3 reads TGTGCCAGCAGGGGGACAGGGCGTACGAACACCGGGGAGCTGTTTTTT. It yields the protein CASRGTGRTNTGELFF.

This chain links TRBV28 with TRBJ1-3; TRBD1 is a possible D gene (6 bases). V was clipped by 7 bases and J by 5 bases, with 12 bases between them. Germline lookup yields CDR1 MDHEN and CDR2 SYDVKM. The CDR3 is made up of 13 amino acids. The CDR3 nucleotides read TGTGCCAGCATGGACAGTCCCCGAAACACCATATATTTT. Protein sequence: CASMDSPRNTIYF.

V usage is TRBV7-6 and J usage is TRBJ2-7; perhaps TRBD1 as D (5 bases). Germline V gene lookup returns CDR1 SGHVS and CDR2 FNYEAQ. The CDR3 extends over 16 amino acids. The V end lost 0 bases, the J end lost 5 bases, and 17 bases lay between the germline ends. The CDR3 loop is CASSLAVKGRINEQYF. CDR3 nucleotides: TGTGCCAGCAGCTTAGCTGTTAAGGGGCGAATCAACGAGCAGTACTTC.

A few counts support this clone. The chain uses TRBV5-6 and TRBJ2-7, with D tentatively TRBD2 (7 bases). The CDR3 extends over 14 amino acids. Trimming left V 0 bases short and J 4 bases short, with 11 bases between. CDR1 and CDR2 (germline): SGHDT, YYEEEE. DNA of the CDR3: TGTGCCAGCAGCTTGGTAGGGGGGGGGTACGAGCAGTACTTC. Its protein is CASSLVGGGYEQYF.